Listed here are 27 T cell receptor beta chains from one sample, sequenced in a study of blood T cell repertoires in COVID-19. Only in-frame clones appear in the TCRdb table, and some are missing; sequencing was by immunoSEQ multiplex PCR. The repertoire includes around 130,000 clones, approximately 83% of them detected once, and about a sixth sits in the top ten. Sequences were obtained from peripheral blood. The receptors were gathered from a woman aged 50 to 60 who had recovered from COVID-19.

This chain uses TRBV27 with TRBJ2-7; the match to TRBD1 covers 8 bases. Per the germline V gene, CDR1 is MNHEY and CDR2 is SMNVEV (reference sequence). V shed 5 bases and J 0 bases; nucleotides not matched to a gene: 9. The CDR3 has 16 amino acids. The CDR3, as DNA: TGTGCCAGCAGTATGCCGGACAGGGAGAACTCCTACGAGCAGTACTTC. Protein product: CASSMPDRENSYEQYF.

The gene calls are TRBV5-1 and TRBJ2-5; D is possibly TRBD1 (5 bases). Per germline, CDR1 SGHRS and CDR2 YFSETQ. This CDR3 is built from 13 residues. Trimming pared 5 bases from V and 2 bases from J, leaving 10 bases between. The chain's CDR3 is CASSWQGQETQYF. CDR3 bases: TGCGCCAGCAGTTGGCAGGGACAAGAGACCCAGTACTTC.

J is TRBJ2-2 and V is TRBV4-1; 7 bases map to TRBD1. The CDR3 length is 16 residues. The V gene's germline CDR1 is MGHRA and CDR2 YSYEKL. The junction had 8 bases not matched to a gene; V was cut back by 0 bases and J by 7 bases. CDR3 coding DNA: TGCGCCAGCAGCCAAGATCCGAGGGGGCGGAGCGGGGAGCTGTTTTTT. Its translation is CASSQDPRGRSGELFF.

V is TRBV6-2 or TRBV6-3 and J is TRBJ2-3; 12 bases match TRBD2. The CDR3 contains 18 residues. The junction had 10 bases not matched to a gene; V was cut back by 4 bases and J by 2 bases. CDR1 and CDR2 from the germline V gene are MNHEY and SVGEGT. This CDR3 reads CASSSIAGLAGSTDTQYF. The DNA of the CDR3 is TGTGCCAGCAGTTCGATTGCAGGACTAGCGGGATCCACAGATACGCAGTATTTT.

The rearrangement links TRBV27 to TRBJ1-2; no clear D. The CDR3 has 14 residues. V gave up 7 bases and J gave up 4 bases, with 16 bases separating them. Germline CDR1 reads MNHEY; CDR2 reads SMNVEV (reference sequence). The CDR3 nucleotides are TGTGCCAGCACCACGAGGGTGGGTCCCTATGGCTACACCTTC. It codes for CASTTRVGPYGYTF.

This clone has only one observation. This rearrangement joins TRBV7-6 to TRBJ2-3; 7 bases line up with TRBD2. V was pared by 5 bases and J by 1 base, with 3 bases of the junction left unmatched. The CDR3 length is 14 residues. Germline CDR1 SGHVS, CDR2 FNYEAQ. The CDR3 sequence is CASSDGGGTDTQYF. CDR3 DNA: TGTGCCAGCAGCGATGGGGGGGGCACAGATACGCAGTATTTT.

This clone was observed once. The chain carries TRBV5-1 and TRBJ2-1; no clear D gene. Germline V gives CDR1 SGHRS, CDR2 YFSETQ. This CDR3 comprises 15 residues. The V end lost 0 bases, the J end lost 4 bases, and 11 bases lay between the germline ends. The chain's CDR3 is CASSLAPSVYNEQFF. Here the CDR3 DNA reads TGCGCCAGCAGCTTGGCTCCGAGCGTATACAATGAGCAGTTCTTC.

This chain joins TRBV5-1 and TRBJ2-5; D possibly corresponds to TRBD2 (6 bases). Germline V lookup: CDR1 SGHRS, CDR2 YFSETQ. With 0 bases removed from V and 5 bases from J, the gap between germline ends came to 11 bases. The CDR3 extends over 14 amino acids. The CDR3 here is CASSLGLVGETQYF. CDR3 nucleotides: TGCGCCAGCAGCTTGGGACTAGTGGGCGAGACCCAGTACTTC. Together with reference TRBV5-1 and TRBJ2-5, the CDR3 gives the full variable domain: KAGVTQTPRYLIKTRGQQVTLSCSPISGHRSVSWYQQTPGQGLQFLFEYFSETQRNKGNFPGRFSGRQFSNSRSEMNVSTLELGDSALYLCASSLGLVGETQYFGPGTRLLVL.

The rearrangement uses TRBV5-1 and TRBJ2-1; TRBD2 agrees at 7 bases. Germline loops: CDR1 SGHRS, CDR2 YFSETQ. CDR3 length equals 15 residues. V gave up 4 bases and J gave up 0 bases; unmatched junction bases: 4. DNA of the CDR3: TGCGCCAGCAGCCTATGGACTAGCTCCTACAATGAGCAGTTCTTC. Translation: CASSLWTSSYNEQFF.

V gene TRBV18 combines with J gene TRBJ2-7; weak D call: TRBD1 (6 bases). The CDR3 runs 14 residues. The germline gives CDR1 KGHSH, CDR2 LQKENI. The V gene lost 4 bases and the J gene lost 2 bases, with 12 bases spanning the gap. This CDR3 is CASSRRDTAYEQYF. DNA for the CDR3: TGTGCCAGCTCACGTCGGGACACAGCCTACGAGCAGTACTTC.

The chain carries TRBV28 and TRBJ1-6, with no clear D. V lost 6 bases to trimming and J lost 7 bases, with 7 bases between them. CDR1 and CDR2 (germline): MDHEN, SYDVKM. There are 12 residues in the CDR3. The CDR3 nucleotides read TGTGCCAGCAGGGGCGCGAATTCACCCCTCCACTTT. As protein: CASRGANSPLHF.

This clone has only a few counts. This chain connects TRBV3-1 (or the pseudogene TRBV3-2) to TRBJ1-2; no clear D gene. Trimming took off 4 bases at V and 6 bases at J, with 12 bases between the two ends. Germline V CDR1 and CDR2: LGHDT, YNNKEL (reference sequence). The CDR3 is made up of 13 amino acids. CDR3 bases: TGTGCCAGCAGCCGACTAGAATTTGATGGCTACACCTTC. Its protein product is CASSRLEFDGYTF.

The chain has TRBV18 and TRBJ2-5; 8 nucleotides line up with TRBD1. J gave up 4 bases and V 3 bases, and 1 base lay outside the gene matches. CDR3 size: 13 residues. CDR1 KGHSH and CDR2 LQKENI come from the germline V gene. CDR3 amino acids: CASSPGQVETQYF. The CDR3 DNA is TGTGCCAGCTCACCGGGACAGGTAGAGACCCAGTACTTC.

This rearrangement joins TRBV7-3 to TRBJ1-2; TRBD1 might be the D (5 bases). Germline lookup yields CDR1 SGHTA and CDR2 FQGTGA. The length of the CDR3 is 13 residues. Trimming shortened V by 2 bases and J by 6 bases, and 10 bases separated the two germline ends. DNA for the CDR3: TGTGCCAGCAGCTTATCAGGGAATGATGGCTACACCTTC. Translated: CASSLSGNDGYTF.

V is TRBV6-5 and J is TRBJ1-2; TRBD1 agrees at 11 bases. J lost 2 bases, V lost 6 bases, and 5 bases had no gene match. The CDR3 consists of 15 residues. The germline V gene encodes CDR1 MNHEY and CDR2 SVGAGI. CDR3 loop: CASSDRDRGNYGYTF. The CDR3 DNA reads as TGTGCCAGCAGCGATCGGGACAGGGGGAACTATGGCTACACCTTC.

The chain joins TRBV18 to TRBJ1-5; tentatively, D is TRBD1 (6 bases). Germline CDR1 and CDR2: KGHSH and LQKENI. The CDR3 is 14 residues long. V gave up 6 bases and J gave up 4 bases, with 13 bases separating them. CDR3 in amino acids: CASSPGQKNQPQHF. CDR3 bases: TGTGCCAGCTCGCCAGGACAGAAAAATCAGCCCCAGCATTTT.

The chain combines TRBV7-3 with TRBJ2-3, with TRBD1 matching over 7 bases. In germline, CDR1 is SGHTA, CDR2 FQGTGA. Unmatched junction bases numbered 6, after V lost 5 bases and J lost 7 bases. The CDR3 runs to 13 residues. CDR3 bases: TGTGCCAGCAGCCAATCCAGGGGGAATACGCAGTATTTT. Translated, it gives CASSQSRGNTQYF. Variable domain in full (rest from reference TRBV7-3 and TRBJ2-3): GAGVSQTPSNKVTEKGKYVELRCDPISGHTALYWYRQSLGQGPEFLIYFQGTGAADDSGLPNDRFFAVRPEGSVSTLKIQRTERGDSAVYLCASSQSRGNTQYFGPGTRLTVL.

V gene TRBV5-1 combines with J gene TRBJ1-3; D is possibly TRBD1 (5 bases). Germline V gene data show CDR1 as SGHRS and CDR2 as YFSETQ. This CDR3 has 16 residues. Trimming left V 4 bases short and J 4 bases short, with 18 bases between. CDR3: CASSLVAQGTGNTIYF. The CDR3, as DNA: TGCGCCAGCAGCCTGGTCGCCCAGGGTACCGGAAACACCATATATTTT.

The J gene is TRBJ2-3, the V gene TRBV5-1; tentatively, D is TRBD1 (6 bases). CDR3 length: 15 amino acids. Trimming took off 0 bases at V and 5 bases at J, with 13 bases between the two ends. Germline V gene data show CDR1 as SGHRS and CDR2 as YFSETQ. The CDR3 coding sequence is TGCGCCAGCAGCTTGGGGGACACCGATGGAGATACGCAGTATTTT. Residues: CASSLGDTDGDTQYF. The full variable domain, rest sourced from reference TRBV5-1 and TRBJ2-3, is KAGVTQTPRYLIKTRGQQVTLSCSPISGHRSVSWYQQTPGQGLQFLFEYFSETQRNKGNFPGRFSGRQFSNSRSEMNVSTLELGDSALYLCASSLGDTDGDTQYFGPGTRLTVL.

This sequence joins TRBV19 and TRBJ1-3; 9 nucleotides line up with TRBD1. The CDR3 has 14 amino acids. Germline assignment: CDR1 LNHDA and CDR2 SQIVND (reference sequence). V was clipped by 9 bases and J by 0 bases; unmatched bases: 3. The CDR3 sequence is CASGTGISGNTIYF. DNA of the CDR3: TGTGCCAGCGGGACAGGGATCTCTGGAAACACCATATATTTT. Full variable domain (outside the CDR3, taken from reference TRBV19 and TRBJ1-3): DGGITQSPKYLFRKEGQNVTLSCEQNLNHDAMYWYRQDPGQGLRLIYYSQIVNDFQKGDIAEGYSVSREKKESFPLTVTSAQKNPTAFYLCASGTGISGNTIYFGEGSWLTVV.

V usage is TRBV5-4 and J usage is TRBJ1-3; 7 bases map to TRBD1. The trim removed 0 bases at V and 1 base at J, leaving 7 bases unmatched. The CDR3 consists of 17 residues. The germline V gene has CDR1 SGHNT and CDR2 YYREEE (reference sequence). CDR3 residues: CASSLAGRDSSGNTIYF. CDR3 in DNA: TGTGCCAGCAGCTTGGCCGGGCGGGACAGTTCTGGAAACACCATATATTTT.

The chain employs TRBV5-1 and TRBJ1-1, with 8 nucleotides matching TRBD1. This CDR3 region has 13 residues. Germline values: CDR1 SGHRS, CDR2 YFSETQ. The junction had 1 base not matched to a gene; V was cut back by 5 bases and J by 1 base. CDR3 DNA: TGCGCCAGCAGGGGACAGGCGAACACTGAAGCTTTCTTT. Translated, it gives CASRGQANTEAFF.

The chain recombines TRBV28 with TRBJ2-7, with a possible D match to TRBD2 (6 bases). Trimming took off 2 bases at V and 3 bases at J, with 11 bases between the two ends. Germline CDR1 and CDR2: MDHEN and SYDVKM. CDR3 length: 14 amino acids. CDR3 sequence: CASSLALAIYEQYF. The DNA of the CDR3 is TGTGCCAGCAGTTTAGCACTAGCCATCTACGAGCAGTACTTC. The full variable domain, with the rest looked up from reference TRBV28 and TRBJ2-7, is DVKVTQSSRYLVKRTGEKVFLECVQDMDHENMFWYRQDPGLGLRLIYFSYDVKMKEKGDIPEGYSVSREKKERFSLILESASTNQTSMYLCASSLALAIYEQYFGPGTRLTVT.

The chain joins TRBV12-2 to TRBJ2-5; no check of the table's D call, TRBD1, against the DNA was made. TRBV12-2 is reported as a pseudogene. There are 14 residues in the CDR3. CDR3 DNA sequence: TGTGCAAGTCGCTTATTAGGGGGCCAAGAGACCCAGTACTTC. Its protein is CASRLLGGQETQYF.

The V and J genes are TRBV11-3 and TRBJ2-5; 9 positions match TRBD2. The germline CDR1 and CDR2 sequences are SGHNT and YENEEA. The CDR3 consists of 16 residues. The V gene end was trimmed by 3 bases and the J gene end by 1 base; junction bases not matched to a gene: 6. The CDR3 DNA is TGTGCCAGCAGCTTCTGGCTAGCGGGAACCCAAGAGACCCAGTACTTC. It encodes CASSFWLAGTQETQYF.

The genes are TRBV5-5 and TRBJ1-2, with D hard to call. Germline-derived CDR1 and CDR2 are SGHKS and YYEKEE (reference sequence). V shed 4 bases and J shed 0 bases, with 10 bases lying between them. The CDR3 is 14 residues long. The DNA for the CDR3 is TGTGCCAGCAGCCCCTGGAGGGCTAACTATGGCTACACCTTC. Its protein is CASSPWRANYGYTF.

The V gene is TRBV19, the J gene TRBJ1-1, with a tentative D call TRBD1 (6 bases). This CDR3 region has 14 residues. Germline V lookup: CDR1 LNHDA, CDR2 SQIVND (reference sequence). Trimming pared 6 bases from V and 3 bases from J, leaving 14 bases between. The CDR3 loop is CASRRGGRYTEAFF. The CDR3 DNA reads TGTGCCAGTAGAAGGGGGGGTCGTTACACTGAAGCTTTCTTT.